This T cell receptor beta chain was obtained from a study of T cell repertoires in cytomegalovirus infection. Turning to the study itself: HLA-C-restricted CMV epitopes, recently identified, and well-studied HLA-B-restricted ones were used by the study. It was the public TCR beta signatures that indicated both CMV infection and matching HLA type.

Each CDR3 protein gets one entry after TCRdb re-called the reads with MiXCR. The table lists about 830,000 distinct CDR3 sequences, less than 35% of them singletons. Deletions cut 0 bases from V and 11 bases from J, with 19 bases between. Germline loops: CDR1 PRHDT, CDR2 FYEKMQ (reference sequence). The CDR3 spans 15 residues. Points on this clonotype: Its antigen is as yet unknown.

This sample comprised cultured CD8+ T cells from PBMCs, obtained from culture after CMV antigen stimulation. This clonotype was obtained from a human donor in good health (CMV status not recorded). Some clones in this sample may be carry-over from other donors' samples. This chain links TRBV13 with TRBJ1-1; D possibly corresponds to TRBD1 (6 bases). The CDR3 sequence: CASSLGGTLFGGAFF. The CDR3 DNA sequence: TGTGCCAGCAGCTTAGGTGGGACACTATTTGGTGGGGCTTTCTTT.